The source of this TCR beta chain is a study of CD4 T cells in relation to SARS-CoV-2 and coronaviruses. The unexposed donors gave CD4+ T cells in 2011-2018, prior to COVID-19. The cells were cultured for approximately ten days before CD4+ T cells were isolated. Unexposed-donor CD4+ T cells were probed with SARS-CoV-2 S/N and four cold-coronavirus spikes, cells permitting. PBMCs were plated at a few million per well in IL-2-containing medium. This CDR3 is 18 amino acids long. Germline V gene sequence: CDR1 MDHEN, CDR2 SYDVKM. The junction had 5 bases not matched to a gene; V was cut back by 2 bases and J by 1 base. As regards this clone: Antigen unknown.

Clones were sequenced by immunoSEQ multiplex PCR, and TCRdb holds only the in-frame ones, with some missing. The sample has tens of thousands of clones; roughly 80% are singletons. Sequencing was carried out using CD4+ T cells from PBMCs, cultured in vitro. This TCR was recovered from a human donor in good health. The J gene is TRBJ2-3, the V gene TRBV28; TRBD2 aligns across 14 bases. CDR3 nucleotide sequence: TGTGCCAGCAGTTTAGATGGGACTAGCGGGGGCTGCACAGATACGCAGTATTTT. Residues: CASSLDGTSGGCTDTQYF.